The 29 T cell receptor beta chains reported below all come from one sample, sequenced in a study of tumor-infiltrating lymphocytes in primary liver carcinoma. Unsorted whole blood yielded blood RNA, and germline DNA was extracted as well. From approximately 550 ng of total RNA, TCR beta-specific cDNA was reverse-transcribed using a constant-region primer. Generation of the TCR beta libraries relied on three nested multiplex PCR rounds using slightly modified ARM-PCR. Forward primers for TRBV1-TRBV30 and a C-beta reverse primer served the first two PCR rounds, at about 10 cycles each. Using its own MiXCR run on the multiplex PCR reads, TCRdb lists one record per CDR3 protein. The repertoire has some 320,000 distinct CDR3 sequences, 60% to 80% of them found once; the top ten carry roughly 9%. The specimen was peripheral blood. These receptors all come from a middle-aged man with primary liver carcinoma and hepatitis B virus infection.

The J gene is TRBJ1-1, the V gene TRBV28; no firm D call. The CDR3 has 15 residues. V lost 2 bases to trimming and J lost 2 bases, with 12 bases between them. The germline V gene encodes CDR1 MDHEN and CDR2 SYDVKM. This chain's CDR3 is CASSLPPGENTEAFF. The CDR3 DNA reads TGTGCCAGCAGTTTACCCCCCGGCGAAAACACTGAAGCTTTCTTT.

About this clonotype: The junction departs from germline at one end; a sequencing error may be responsible. The chain is built from TRBV29-1 and TRBJ2-7; possibly TRBD1 or TRBD2 for D (5 bases each). CDR3 length equals 16 residues. The germline V gene encodes CDR1 SQVTM and CDR2 ANQGSEA. The CDR3 here is CSAMASGTDIPYEQYF. The CDR3 DNA is TGTAGCGCCATGGCATCTGGGACCGACATTCCCTACGAGCAGTACTTC.

This clonotype was seen just once. Given a much more abundant clone one base away, this may be a read error. The chain uses TRBV6-5 and TRBJ2-1; the D gene is possibly TRBD1 (6 bases). There are 15 residues in the CDR3. CDR1 is MNHEY and CDR2 is SVGAGI in the germline V gene. CDR3 bases: TGTGCCAGCAATTACAGGGCCAATTTCTACAATGAGCAGTTCTTC. Translating it yields CASNYRANFYNEQFF.

This clonotype turned up a few times. The CDR3 here is CASNSLAVSYNEQFF. The CDR3 region has the DNA TGTGCCAGCAACTCGTTAGCGGTGTCCTACAATGAGCAGTTCTTC. This sequence joins TRBV5-4 and TRBJ2-1, with D tentatively TRBD2 (6 bases). This CDR3 contains 15 residues. The V end lost 6 bases, the J end lost 1 base, and 14 bases lay between the germline ends. CDR1 is SGHNT, CDR2 YYREEE, per germline (reference sequence).

This clonotype was picked up one time. Being one base from a much bigger clone, this may be a read error. The V gene is TRBV4-2, the J gene TRBJ2-6; no clear D gene. Germline values: CDR1 LGHNA, CDR2 YNFKEQ. This CDR3 comprises 16 residues. The CDR3, as DNA: TGTGCCAGCAGCCAAGAGCAGGCCTCTGGGGTCAACGTCCTGACTTTC. As protein: CASSQEQASGVNVLTF.

This clonotype was picked up a small number of times. A clone one base away is much larger, so this may be a read error. The chain uses TRBV6-5 and TRBJ2-7, with TRBD2 matching 11 bases. CDR1 MNHEY and CDR2 SVGAGI come from the germline V gene. This CDR3 spans 16 amino acids. CDR3 nucleotides: TGTGCCAGCATCAAAACAACTAGCGGGAGCTCCTGCGAGCAGTACTTC. It specifies CASIKTTSGSSCEQYF.

This clonotype was observed once. V usage is TRBV6-2 or TRBV6-3 and J usage is TRBJ2-2; the D gene is possibly TRBD2 (5 bases). The CDR3 length is 15 residues. Trimming shortened V by 7 bases and J by 0 bases, and 12 bases separated the two germline ends. Germline-derived CDR1 and CDR2 are MNHEY and SVGEGT. The CDR3: CASTRGWANTGELFF. The CDR3 nucleotides read TGTGCCAGCACCCGGGGATGGGCGAACACCGGGGAGCTGTTTTTT.

This clonotype was observed at least ten times. The chain joins TRBV29-1 to TRBJ2-7; either TRBD1 or TRBD2 may supply D (5 bases each). Trimming pared 4 bases from V and 1 base from J, leaving 8 bases between. CDR3 size: 12 residues. The germline gives CDR1 SQVTM, CDR2 ANQGSEA. In DNA, the CDR3 is TGCAGCGTTGGGGACGGTTCCTACGAGCAGTACTTC. It yields the protein CSVGDGSYEQYF.

With regard to this clonotype: Because the CDR3 is missing its conserved closing phenylalanine or tryptophan, this is likely a read error. J is TRBJ2-3 and V is TRBV6-2 or TRBV6-3; D possibly corresponds to TRBD1 (6 bases). Trimming left V 0 bases short and J 2 bases short, with 12 bases between. Germline V CDR1 and CDR2: MNHEY, SVGEGT. The CDR3 sequence is 16 residues long. The CDR3 region is CASSYSLQGHTDTQYS. CDR3 nucleotides: TGTGCCAGCAGTTACTCGTTGCAGGGGCACACAGATACGCAGTATTCT.

To note about this clonotype: Just one base apart from a much larger clone, this may be a read error. The V gene is TRBV10-2, the J gene TRBJ2-4; D is unclear. The CDR3 consists of 12 residues. Germline V CDR1 and CDR2: WSHSY, SAAADI. Between the trimmed V and J ends, which lost 7 bases and 9 bases, there was a span of 13 bases. DNA for the CDR3: TGCGCCAGCAACCACCAAAGGGCCATTCAGTACTTC. Translated: CASNHQRAIQYF.

As to this clonotype: This clone may be a read error of a much larger clone one base away. The chain employs TRBV6-5 and TRBJ1-2; D remains unclear. Germline V gives CDR1 MNHEY, CDR2 SVGAGI. The CDR3 has 15 residues. CDR3 residues: CASSYSGRPNYGYIF. CDR3 nucleotides: TGTGCCAGCAGTTACTCCGGACGGCCTAACTATGGCTACATCTTC.

This clonotype has just a few counts. The V and J genes are TRBV7-9 and TRBJ1-6; the D gene is possibly TRBD1 (5 bases). Germline CDR1 and CDR2: SEHNR and FQNEAQ (reference sequence). CDR3 size: 14 residues. V dropped 0 bases and J dropped 9 bases, with 9 bases sitting between them. CDR3 bases: TGTGCCAGCAGCTTAGCAGGGGACGGTTCACCCCTCCACTTT. Protein product: CASSLAGDGSPLHF.

This clonotype has at least ten counts. The chain joins TRBV6-5 to TRBJ2-3, with TRBD2 matching over 8 bases. V lost 2 bases, J lost 2 bases, and 3 bases stayed unmatched. This CDR3 is 15 amino acids long. CDR1 MNHEY and CDR2 SVGAGI come from the germline V gene. The CDR3 DNA reads as TGTGCCAGCAGTTACACTAGCGGAAACACAGATACGCAGTATTTT. It translates to CASSYTSGNTDTQYF.

This clonotype was recorded at least ten times. This chain links TRBV11-3 with TRBJ2-1; 8 nucleotides match TRBD2. J lost 3 bases, V lost 5 bases, and 9 bases had no gene match. This CDR3 region has 16 residues. The germline V gene has CDR1 SGHNT and CDR2 YENEEA. The CDR3 DNA is TGTGCCAGCAGCCTTCAAGCGGGAGCCTACTACAATGAGCAGTTCTTC. This translates into CASSLQAGAYYNEQFF.

Only one count was recorded for this clonotype. The junction departs from the called germline gene at one end, perhaps through a read error. The V and J genes are TRBV7-9 and TRBJ2-2; the match to TRBD2 covers 9 bases. The CDR3 runs 15 residues. Per the germline V gene, CDR1 is SEHNR and CDR2 is FQNEAQ (reference sequence). This chain's CDR3 is CASSSSGDVTRELFF. The CDR3 DNA sequence: TGTGCCAGCAGCTCTAGCGGGGATGTCACCAGGGAGCTGTTTTTT. The variable domain in full, with the rest retrieved from reference TRBV7-9 and TRBJ2-2, is DTGVSQNPRHKITKRGQNVTFRCDPISEHNRLYWYRQTLGQGPEFLTYFQNEAQLEKSRLLSDRFSAERPKGSFSTLEIQRTEQGDSAMYLCASSSSGDVTRELFFGEGSRLTVL.

V usage is TRBV7-9 and J usage is TRBJ2-1; 8 nucleotides match TRBD1. With V trimmed by 5 bases and J by 2 bases, 5 bases remained unmatched. This CDR3 comprises 15 residues. Germline V gene sequence: CDR1 SEHNR, CDR2 FQNEAQ (reference sequence). CDR3 nucleotides: TGTGCCAGCAGCGCAAGGGACAGGACCTACAATGAGCAGTTCTTC. Translation: CASSARDRTYNEQFF.

On this clonotype itself: A much larger clone lies a single base off, so this may be a read error. This chain joins TRBV10-3 and TRBJ2-1; maybe TRBD2 (5 bases). Deletions cut 6 bases from V and 8 bases from J, with 11 bases between. The CDR3 totals 12 residues. Germline CDR1 ENHRY, CDR2 SYGVKD. The CDR3 here is CAIRGARDEQFF. CDR3 sequence (DNA): TGTGCCATCAGGGGAGCGAGAGATGAGCAGTTCTTC.

As for this clonotype: Since a much larger clone is just one base distant, this may be a read error. The CDR3 ends on some other residue instead of the conserved phenylalanine or tryptophan, so this is likely a read error. The chain is built from TRBV29-1 and TRBJ1-1; D gene ambiguous. This CDR3 spans 10 amino acids. Germline assignment: CDR1 SQVTM and CDR2 ANQGSEA. CDR3 sequence (DNA): TGCAGTGGTTTCCACACTGAAGCTTTCCTT. It is translated as CSGFHTEAFL.

Of note for this clonotype: Just one base apart from a much larger clone, this may be a read error. The gene calls are TRBV6-2 or TRBV6-3 and TRBJ2-1, with TRBD2 matching 8 bases. CDR1 is MNHEY, CDR2 SVGEGT, per germline. Unmatched junction bases numbered 5, after V lost 6 bases and J lost 4 bases. This CDR3 is built from 14 residues. CDR3 in amino acids: CASRGLVQYNEQFF. The CDR3 DNA follows: TGTGCCAGCAGGGGACTAGTTCAATACAATGAGCAGTTCTTC.

The chain carries TRBV7-9 and TRBJ1-5; D perhaps matches TRBD1 (5 bases). This CDR3 is built from 15 residues. V lost 5 bases, J lost 5 bases, and 16 bases lay in between. Germline V gene data show CDR1 as SEHNR and CDR2 as FQNEAQ (reference sequence). The CDR3 protein is CASSRWGGNDQPQHF. The DNA for the CDR3 is TGTGCCAGCAGCCGATGGGGCGGGAACGATCAGCCCCAGCATTTT.

This clonotype was seen a few times. The chain uses TRBV10-3 and TRBJ2-1, with D unclear. Germline lookup yields CDR1 ENHRY and CDR2 SYGVKD. Trimming removed 10 bases at V and 0 bases at J, with 10 bases between. The CDR3 extends over 13 amino acids. CDR3 coding DNA: TGTGCCACGACGGCCAACTCCTACAATGAGCAGTTCTTC. It encodes CATTANSYNEQFF.

Comment on this clonotype: Since the CDR3 does not end with the conserved phenylalanine or tryptophan, this likely comes from a read error. The chain combines TRBV6-1 with TRBJ1-2; no reliable D call. CDR1 and CDR2 (germline): MNHNS, SASEGT. Trimming took 8 bases from V and 4 from J, leaving 17 bases between them. The CDR3 covers 14 residues. The CDR3 bases are TGTGCCAGCTGCGAACTTGACCGGTGCTATGGCTACACCATC. Translation: CASCELDRCYGYTI.

A remark on this clonotype: The junction and the germline gene differ at one end; a read error may be behind it. The chain joins TRBV12-3 or TRBV12-4 to TRBJ1-4, with D possibly being TRBD1 (6 bases). This CDR3 has 14 amino acids. The CDR3 sequence is CASSPWGAGEKLFF. CDR3 DNA sequence: TGTGCCAGCAGTCCCTGGGGGGCGGGTGAAAAGCTGTTTTTT.

The J gene is TRBJ1-1, the V gene TRBV6-2 or TRBV6-3, with D unclear. CDR3 size: 13 residues. CDR1 and CDR2 (germline): MNHEY, SVGEGT. Trimming shortened V by 7 bases and J by 8 bases, and 17 bases separated the two germline ends. The CDR3 DNA reads as TGTGCCAGCACTTCAACAACCTTGGCGGAAGCTTTCTTT. Residues: CASTSTTLAEAFF.

This clonotype was recorded only once. It may be a read error: a sequence one base away is much more abundant. The chain recombines TRBV6-6 with TRBJ1-1; possibly TRBD1 for D (5 bases). The CDR3 contains 12 residues. V lost 11 bases to trimming and J lost 1 base, with 11 bases between them. Per germline, CDR1 MNHNY and CDR2 SVGAGI (reference sequence). The CDR3 bases are TGTGCCGGGGGAATAAGGAACACTGAAGCTTTCTTT. Amino acids: CAGGIRNTEAFF.

Note on this clonotype: A much more abundant neighbour one base away suggests this may be a read error. The CDR3 DNA sequence: TGCAGCGCAGCGGGAGAATCGGGAAAGCAGTACTTC. Amino acid sequence: CSAAGESGKQYF. This chain uses TRBV29-1 with TRBJ2-7, with TRBD2 matching 8 bases. V lost 7 bases, J lost 8 bases, and 10 bases stayed unmatched. This CDR3 spans 12 amino acids. Germline CDR1 reads SQVTM; CDR2 reads ANQGSEA.

In the case of this clonotype: A read error may explain this, as a much larger clone is one base away. The V gene is TRBV14, the J gene TRBJ2-2; 11 bases fit TRBD2. The germline V gene encodes CDR1 SGHDN and CDR2 FVKESK. This CDR3 has 17 amino acids. V lost 1 base to trimming and J lost 6 bases; unmatched junction nucleotides: 7. The CDR3 sequence is CASSQGLAGTFAGELFF. CDR3 DNA: TGTGCCAGCAGCCAAGGACTAGCGGGAACGTTCGCCGGGGAGCTGTTTTTT.

In regard to this clonotype: One base away lies a much larger clone, so this may be a sequencing read error. This chain uses TRBV6-5 with TRBJ2-2; D not resolved. V dropped 6 bases and J dropped 4 bases, with 24 bases sitting between them. There are 18 residues in the CDR3. Looked up from germline, CDR1 is MNHEY and CDR2 is SVGAGI. The CDR3 DNA reads as TGTGCCAGCAGCCTATCTCCAGTATGGACCTCGAGCACCGGGGAGCTGTTTTTT. As protein: CASSLSPVWTSSTGELFF.

Concerning this clonotype: A single base separates this from a much larger clone, so it may be a read error. The gene calls are TRBV6-1 and TRBJ1-5; unclear D gene. The CDR3 is made up of 14 amino acids. CDR1 MNHNS and CDR2 SASEGT come from the germline V gene. This CDR3 is CASSAGLGNKPQHF. CDR3 coding DNA: TGTGCCAGCAGTGCCGGTCTCGGCAATAAGCCCCAGCATTTT.